The present T cell receptor (beta chain) was sequenced within a study of cytomegalovirus exposure and HLA in healthy donors. Whole-study findings and limits: While the bulk of TCR sequences proved rare, some public TCRs turned up in many donors. Sequencing had likely introduced a cluster of highly shared sequence variants as an artifact.

This clone was picked up a small number of times. The antigen is unknown. The study ran its PCR with 60 Vbeta and 13 Jbeta primers. The table came from immunoSEQ multiplex PCR; TCRdb's copy has only in-frame clones and leaves some out. Of some 200,000 clones listed, approximately 81% are singletons. V shed 1 base and J shed 5 bases, with 11 bases lying between them. Germline V gene data show CDR1 as MGHRA and CDR2 as YSYEKL. The CDR3 totals 14 residues. V usage is TRBV4-1 and J usage is TRBJ2-5; the D is unclear. The sample consisted of PBMCs. The receptor was isolated from a man aged 50-60 years in good health and CMV-seronegative. CDR3 coding DNA: TGCGCCAGCAGCCAAGCAACTGCCGGGGAGACCCAGTACTTC. The encoded protein is CASSQATAGETQYF.